This T cell receptor (beta chain) was sequenced in a study of T-cell memory formation after mild COVID-19. Study-level points and caveats: For second-wave clones that peaked at day 37, SARS-CoV-2 specificity went unverified. Clones contracting over day 15 to 85 were CD4/CD8 balanced, with later expanders leaning CD4+.

TCRdb reprocessed the 5' RACE reads via MiXCR and lists one record per CDR3 protein. The data contain about 44,000 distinct CDR3 sequences, 7.3% of them singletons. Germline V CDR1 and CDR2: DFQATT, SNEGSKA (reference sequence). Trimming removed 5 bases from V and 8 bases from J, with 13 bases in between. This CDR3 spans 12 amino acids. This clonotype appeared a few times. Antigen specificity is unknown. The receptor comes from a man aged 18 to 35 who had mild COVID-19 (a few samples of this study predate the infection). Cell type and time point are not known. What was sequenced was PBMCs or a T cell subset sorted from them (not recorded which). The chain employs TRBV20-1 and TRBJ2-1; tentative D call: TRBD2 (5 bases). In nucleotides, the CDR3 is TGCAGTGCTGCCGGAGAGGGTGATGAGCAGTTCTTC. It codes for CSAAGEGDEQFF.